This TCR beta chain stems from a study of blood T cell repertoires in COVID-19. The method was immunoSEQ multiplex PCR; TCRdb's version includes in-frame clones alone and lacks a portion of them. The profile shows some 220,000 clones, roughly 90% of them singletons. This CDR3 has 17 amino acids. The V gene end was trimmed by 3 bases and the J gene end by 6 bases; junction bases not matched to a gene: 7. The germline V gene encodes CDR1 WNHNN and CDR2 SYGVQD (reference sequence). This clone was detected only once. Participants came from about 24 US areas, aged roughly 18 to 95 years. Specimen: PBMCs or T cells enriched from blood (not recorded which). The chain recombines TRBV10-1 with TRBJ2-2; 13 bases are shared with TRBD2. This clonotype originated in a middle-aged woman with acute COVID-19. The CDR3 protein is CASSDRGTSGGAGELFF. The CDR3 region has the DNA TGCGCCAGCAGTGACCGGGGCACTAGCGGGGGGGCCGGGGAGCTGTTTTTT.